This TCR beta chain was identified during a study of blood T cell repertoires in COVID-19. Overall study context: There were acute and convalescent COVID-19 samples, and they came from the United States, Italy and Spain. T cells, B-cell-depleted T cells, or PBMCs supplied cDNA or gDNA.

In the source study's methods: Researchers report that nucleated cell counts were estimated from reference gene primer amplification. Libraries were prepared by immunoSEQ multiplex PCR; TCRdb keeps only in-frame clonotypes and omits some of them. That table gives V, J and clone size, and the DNA gave D and trimming. The sample records around 56,000 clones, less than 75% being singletons. The V gene lost 4 bases and the J gene lost 2 bases, with 12 bases spanning the gap. The germline V gene has CDR1 LGHDT and CDR2 YNNKEL (reference sequence). This CDR3 has 15 amino acids. The sequence was obtained from a woman aged 70-85 years with acute or convalescent COVID-19. This chain joins TRBV3-1 (or the pseudogene TRBV3-2) and TRBJ1-3; D call uncertain. The source material was peripheral blood. The CDR3 here is CASSLLRSTGNTIYF. The DNA for the CDR3 is TGTGCCAGCAGCCTCCTAAGGAGTACTGGAAACACCATATATTTT.